Listed below are T cell receptor beta chains from one sample, sequenced in a study of PD-L1 blockade in urothelial cancer. TCRdb's copy holds only in-frame clones and misses some; the assay was immunoSEQ multiplex PCR. This table has about 120,000 clones, 91% appearing once. Sequencing was performed on PBMCs, taken around atezolizumab (anti-PD-L1) treatment. The receptor set was obtained from a man in his 60s with urothelial cancer. Each CDR3 is given with its conserved first and last residue. Each record gives: CDR3 protein, CDR3 DNA, D gene, J gene, V gene, CDR3 length, clone size. D genes are given only for firm matches. The size of a clone is reported for some rows only, either as once, few or many, or as a class for expanded clones.

CDR3: CASTPRGLGQETQYF; DNA: TGTGCCAGCACCCCCCGGGGACTCGGGCAAGAGACCCAGTACTTC; D: -; J: TRBJ2-5; V: TRBV7-3; length: 15; size: -
CDR3: CASSKDSSIHSYEQYF; DNA: TGTGCCAGTAGTAAGGACAGTAGCATCCACTCCTACGAGCAGTACTTC; D: -; J: TRBJ2-7; V: TRBV19; length: 16; size: -
CDR3: CASSSGQNTGELFF; DNA: TGTGCCAGCAGCTCGGGACAGAACACCGGGGAGCTGTTTTTT; D: -; J: TRBJ2-2; V: TRBV11-3; length: 14; size: -
CDR3: CSVEDRDRGLYNEQFF; DNA: TGCAGCGTTGAAGATCGGGACAGGGGCCTCTACAATGAGCAGTTCTTC; D: TRBD1; J: TRBJ2-1; V: TRBV29-1; length: 16; size: once
CDR3: CASSVPTAGIFYSNQPQHF; DNA: TGTGCCAGCAGTGTCCCCACCGCAGGCATATTTTATAGCAATCAGCCCCAGCATTTT; D: -; J: TRBJ1-5; V: TRBV6-1; length: 19; size: -
CDR3: CASRPGRDPTGELFF; DNA: TGTGCCAGTAGACCAGGGAGGGACCCCACCGGGGAGCTGTTTTTT; D: TRBD2; J: TRBJ2-2; V: TRBV19; length: 15; size: -
CDR3: CASSMRQGAYEQYF; DNA: TGTGCCAGTAGTATGAGGCAGGGGGCCTACGAGCAGTACTTC; D: TRBD1; J: TRBJ2-7; V: TRBV19; length: 14; size: once
CDR3: CASSLASGSRIDTQYF; DNA: TGCGCCAGCAGCTTAGCTAGCGGGAGTCGAATAGATACGCAGTATTTT; D: TRBD2; J: TRBJ2-3; V: TRBV5-1; length: 16; size: -
CDR3: CASSDKTGDSGNTIYF; DNA: TGTGCCAGCAGCGATAAGACAGGGGACTCTGGAAACACCATATATTTT; D: TRBD1; J: TRBJ1-3; V: TRBV9; length: 16; size: -
CDR3: CASSLGAEETQYF; DNA: TGTGCCAGCAGCTTGGGAGCCGAAGAGACCCAGTACTTC; D: -; J: TRBJ2-5; V: TRBV5-4; length: 13; size: -
CDR3: CASSPQGPYGYTF; DNA: TGTGCCAGCAGCCCACAGGGACCCTATGGCTACACCTTC; D: -; J: TRBJ1-2; V: TRBV27; length: 13; size: -
CDR3: CASSRSPTGQGDSPLHF; DNA: TGTGCCAGCTCACGATCGCCCACAGGACAGGGGGATTCACCCCTCCACTTT; D: TRBD1; J: TRBJ1-6; V: TRBV18; length: 17; size: -
CDR3: CASSSPRTGPYEQYF; DNA: TGTGCCAGTAGTAGCCCCCGGACAGGACCCTACGAGCAGTACTTC; D: TRBD1; J: TRBJ2-7; V: TRBV19; length: 15; size: -
CDR3: CASSLSIGGSGANVLTF; DNA: TGTGCCAGCAGCTTATCTATAGGGGGATCTGGGGCCAACGTCCTGACTTTC; D: -; J: TRBJ2-6; V: TRBV11-1; length: 17; size: -
CDR3: CASSGLQGWLQETQYF; DNA: TGTGCCAGTAGCGGATTACAGGGGTGGCTCCAAGAGACCCAGTACTTC; D: TRBD1; J: TRBJ2-5; V: TRBV19; length: 16; size: -
CDR3: CASSQTASASYEQYF; DNA: TGCGCCAGCAGCCAGACAGCTTCGGCCTCCTACGAGCAGTACTTC; D: -; J: TRBJ2-7; V: TRBV5-1; length: 15; size: -
CDR3: CASSFQGDQPQHF; DNA: TGTGCCAGCAGCTTTCAAGGGGATCAGCCCCAGCATTTT; D: -; J: TRBJ1-5; V: TRBV5-6; length: 13; size: -
CDR3: CASSLELGGETQYF; DNA: TGTGCCAGCAGCTTGGAGTTGGGGGGAGAGACCCAGTACTTC; D: -; J: TRBJ2-5; V: TRBV5-6; length: 14; size: once
CDR3: CASSPLAGGETQYF; DNA: TGTGCCAGCTCACCACTAGCGGGGGGAGAGACCCAGTACTTC; D: TRBD2; J: TRBJ2-5; V: TRBV18; length: 14; size: -
CDR3: CASSYRQGANGELFF; DNA: TGTGCCAGCAGCTATCGACAGGGGGCAAACGGGGAGCTGTTTTTT; D: TRBD1; J: TRBJ2-2; V: TRBV6-5; length: 15; size: -
CDR3: CASSQVPGLAGDNEQFF; DNA: TGCGCCAGCAGCCAAGTCCCGGGACTAGCGGGAGACAATGAGCAGTTCTTC; D: TRBD2; J: TRBJ2-1; V: TRBV4-1; length: 17; size: -
CDR3: CASSPPGSSGGYEQYF; DNA: TGTGCCAGCTCACCACCGGGGTCTAGCGGGGGCTACGAGCAGTACTTC; D: TRBD2; J: TRBJ2-7; V: TRBV18; length: 16; size: -
CDR3: CSVGPMGQNYGYTF; DNA: TGCAGCGTAGGCCCAATGGGACAGAACTATGGCTACACCTTC; D: TRBD1; J: TRBJ1-2; V: TRBV29-1; length: 14; size: -
CDR3: CASRARGEQYF; DNA: TGTGCCAGCAGGGCTAGGGGCGAGCAGTACTTC; D: -; J: TRBJ2-7; V: TRBV6-1; length: 11; size: -
CDR3: CASSLRGQSDTQYF; DNA: TGTGCCAGCAGCCTTAGAGGACAGTCCGATACGCAGTATTTT; D: -; J: TRBJ2-3; V: TRBV7-6; length: 14; size: -
CDR3: CASSLAPAVGTMTQFF; DNA: TGTGCCAGCAGCTTAGCACCCGCGGTAGGTACAATGACGCAGTTCTTC; D: -; J: TRBJ2-1; V: TRBV11-2; length: 16; size: -
CDR3: CASSPSAFGQGAELFF; DNA: TGTGCCAGCTCACCCTCAGCCTTTGGACAGGGGGCTGAGCTGTTTTTT; D: TRBD1; J: TRBJ2-2; V: TRBV18; length: 16; size: -